This T cell receptor (beta chain) was identified in a study of beta chain features in type 1 diabetes. Whole-study findings and limits: Fewer insertions but more deletions were seen at VDJ junctions in type 1 diabetes patients. The study found moderately but significantly shorter TCRB CDR3s in all four CD4+ subsets of Type 1 diabetes patients. PCR might pick shorter templates more often, in the same way for patients and controls.

About this clone itself: Its antigen is not known.

Looked up from germline, CDR1 is MNHNS and CDR2 is SASEGT. CDR3 length: 16 amino acids. Trimming pared 2 bases from V and 1 base from J, leaving 15 bases between. Expressed TCRB transcripts got sequenced, as all isolated RNA was reverse transcribed. Profiled with immunoSEQ multiplex PCR; TCRdb holds only in-frame clones, not every one. The sample includes more than 300,000 clones, around 9.3% of them seen just once. The source of this sequence is a man aged 30-40 years with type 1 diabetes. The chain uses TRBV6-1 and TRBJ2-7, with D perhaps assigned TRBD1 or TRBD2 (7 bases each). The specimen sequenced was central memory CD4+ T cells from blood. In nucleotides, the CDR3 is TGTGCCAGCAGTGAATTGACAGGGAGGGGTTCCTACGAGCAGTACTTC. Its translation: CASSELTGRGSYEQYF.